This TCR beta chain was documented in a study of blood T cells in healthy people across ages (dated by TCRdb to about 2015). Turning to the overall study: In model experiments, template switching captured roughly one uniquely barcoded TCR beta cDNA molecule for every two T cells. Donors of different ages were randomly distributed across sequencing lanes to avoid experimental bias. The study analyzed two additional independent replicas of 1 million unique cDNA reads from the same blood draw for two donors, one aged 18 to 30 and one aged 80 or older. Using deep sequencing normalized with unique cDNA molecular identifiers, the study measured how TCR beta repertoire diversity changes with age. Four age groups were formed from the donors: young (average approximately 15 years), middle-aged (around 39), aged (approximately 60) and long-lived (roughly 88).

Paper-wide results and their limitations: Since profiling was done on bulk unsorted PBMCs, naive and antigen-experienced compartments could not be conclusively compared. As age increased, observed TCR beta diversity per million T cells dropped in a roughly linear way, and a significant reduction was already evident by age 40. The CMV infection status of donors was not known, potentially confounding age-related changes in expanded clonotypes. Estimates of total diversity from one million sequenced T cells were regarded as lower bounds and underestimates. Observed TCR beta diversity correlated strongly with the percentage of naive T cells measured by flow cytometry. Compared with the aged group, the long-lived group had more naive CD4+ T cells, fewer expanded clones and increased TCR diversity, suggesting age selection.

The CDR3 holds 15 amino acids from the cysteine to the phenylalanine. The kept DNA is CDR3 alone, 45 bases in frame from the first base. CDR1 MNHNS and CDR2 SASEGT were looked up in the germline V gene. The 39 donors, aged about 6 to 95 years, were systemically healthy Caucasian individuals from Russia. Approximately 9.3 milliliters of peripheral blood were drawn from each donor into EDTA-treated Vacutainer tubes. Ficoll-Paque density-gradient centrifugation was used to isolate PBMCs, with at least 6 million per sample. Trizol reagent was used to extract total RNA from PBMCs, with at least 5.5 micrograms per sample. For every donor, an aliquot of PBMCs went through flow cytometry to measure the percentages of naive CD45RAhigh/CD27high T cells. A note on this clonotype: The target of this receptor is not known. One end of the junction fails to match germline, which may point to a read error.

Library generation was performed with 5' RACE. The run used an Illumina HiSeq 2500. The second PCR ran for about 7 to 11 cycles and used a J-beta primer mix along with a sample-barcoded 5' primer. A template-switch 5' adaptor carrying 12 random nucleotides introduced a unique molecular identifier onto each TCR beta cDNA molecule. Each sample yielded at least 2.5 million CDR3-containing paired-end reads. First-strand cDNA was synthesized from all RNA with the Mint cDNA synthesis kit, primed by a TRBC-specific oligonucleotide. Following uracil-DNA glycosylase treatment, all cDNA underwent a first 18-cycle PCR with the universal primers M1SS and BC2_uni_R. In the source study's methods: For normalization, 1 million high-quality reads were randomly selected from each sample, with every read carrying a distinct molecular identifier. Instead of being binned into consensus sequences, reads with shared molecular identifiers were discarded. CDR3 identification, clonotype clustering and error correction used MiTCR with a Q25 quality threshold and the strictest error-elimination algorithm. Lower-bound total TCR beta diversity was estimated with a nonparametric unseen species model using Euler transformation. The public sequencing data were trimmed at Q25 with fastp and processed into clonotypes with MiXCR by TCRdb, which kept only in-frame beta chains. Entries that share a CDR3 protein sequence are merged under the most common genes and DNA. These V and J calls derive from TCRdb rather than the authors' analysis. Across this sample there are approximately 1.5 million distinct CDR3 sequences, with around 36% seen only once. About 11% of the sample goes to the ten largest clones.

The receptor comes from a woman aged 30 to 39 in good health. This chain is built from TRBV6-1 and TRBJ2-5; 7 of the junction bases match TRBD1. The sample comprised blood. The sequenced DNA is TGTGCCAGCGGAACAGGGGTCGCGGTAGAAGAGGCCCAGTACTTC. The encoded protein is CASGTGVAVEEAQYF.